This T cell receptor beta chain is from a study of response to subunit inactivated influenza vaccine. The germline V gene has CDR1 LGHNA and CDR2 YNFKEQ. CDR3 length: 17 residues. V gave up 3 bases and J gave up 1 base; unmatched junction bases: 9. TCRdb reprocessed the RT-PCR reads via MiXCR and lists one record per CDR3 protein. This table has more than 600,000 distinct CDR3 sequences, roughly 18% appearing once. Findings and caveats of the study: Each seasonal influenza vaccination recruits few new T cells, the authors suggested.

As for this clonotype: Its antigen remains unknown.

The sequencing used PBMCs from blood, collected roughly 5 days after vaccination. The sequence derives from a man over 45 who received an inactivated influenza vaccine. This chain connects TRBV4-2 to TRBJ2-3; 8 positions match TRBD2. CDR3 sequence (DNA): TGTGCCAGCAGCCAGACCTATAGCGGGGCCCGCACAGATACGCAGTATTTT. Translation gives CASSQTYSGARTDTQYF.